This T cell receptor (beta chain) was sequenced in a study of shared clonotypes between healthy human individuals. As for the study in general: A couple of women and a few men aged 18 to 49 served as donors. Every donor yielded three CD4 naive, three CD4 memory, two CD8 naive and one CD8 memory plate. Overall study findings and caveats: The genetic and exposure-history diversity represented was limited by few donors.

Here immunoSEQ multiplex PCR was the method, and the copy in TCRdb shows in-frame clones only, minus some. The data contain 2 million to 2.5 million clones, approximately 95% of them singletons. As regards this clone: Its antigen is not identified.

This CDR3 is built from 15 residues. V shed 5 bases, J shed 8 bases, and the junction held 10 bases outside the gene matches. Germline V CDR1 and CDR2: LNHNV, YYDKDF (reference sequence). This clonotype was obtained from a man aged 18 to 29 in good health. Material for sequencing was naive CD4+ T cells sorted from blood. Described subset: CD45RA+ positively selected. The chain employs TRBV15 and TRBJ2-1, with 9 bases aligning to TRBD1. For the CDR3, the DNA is TGTGCCACCAGCGGTTCCGGGACAGGGAACCATGAGCAGTTCTTC. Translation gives CATSGSGTGNHEQFF.